This TCR beta chain emerged from a study of technical replicates of blood from a few donors (TCRdb year 2017). Libraries were prepared through the immunoSEQ multiplex PCR assay. TCRdb carries this immuneACCESS record with in-frame sequences only. Its versions omit some clonotypes, under half of them owing to an unresolved V gene in the studies checked, with the rest unexplained. The sample table records some 93,000 clones; around 96% of these occur just once. The ten largest clones take up more than 0.2% of the sample. Details on this clone: The specificity of this receptor is unknown. No quality values exist for individual bases; no much larger clone is one base distant.

The junction shows trimming of 3 bases on V and 5 bases on J, and the gene matches do not reach 1 base of it. Sequences LNHDA (CDR1) and SQIVND (CDR2) are obtained from the germline V gene (reference sequence). The CDR3 has 13 amino acids, counting the end cysteine and phenylalanine. This entry keeps only the CDR3 DNA: 39 bases, framed from base 1. The V gene is TRBV19 and the J gene is TRBJ1-1, and 9 bases in between align with TRBD1. The source material was T cells isolated from PBMCs. The TCR sequence derives from a human donor in good health. CDR3 loop: CASSIDRGTEAFF. The nucleotides read TGTGCCAGTAGTATTGACAGGGGGACTGAAGCTTTCTTT. This CDR3, with the reference TRBV19 and TRBJ1-1 proteins standing in past its ends, gives the full variable domain DGGITQSPKYLFRKEGQNVTLSCEQNLNHDAMYWYRQDPGQGLRLIYYSQIVNDFQKGDIAEGYSVSREKKESFPLTVTSAQKNPTAFYLCASSIDRGTEAFFGQGTRLTVV.